The T cell receptor beta chain under discussion was sequenced for a study of cytomegalovirus exposure and HLA in healthy donors. Whole-study context: In an earlier analysis, around 120 million unique TCR beta sequences were found from about 180 million T cells.

As regards this clone: What it binds is unknown. This specimen includes other DNA sequences encoding the same CDR3.

PCR employed 60 Vbeta and 13 Jbeta primers. Repertoires were generated with immunoSEQ multiplex PCR, while TCRdb's copy carries only in-frame clones and drops some. The sample records some 160,000 clones, 60% to 85% being singletons. Deletions cut 4 bases from V and 2 bases from J, with 4 bases between. This CDR3 is built from 12 residues. Germline V gene sequence: CDR1 SGHTA, CDR2 FQGNSA. General study findings and limits: V- and J-gene trimming of TCR beta was linked (in a later analysis) to a missense DCLRE1C variant. Associated with cytomegalovirus, according to the listing, were some 180 TCR beta chains. A later analysis appeared to link common viral pathogens to several of the most significant clusters.

The TCR sequence derives from a man aged 40-55 years in good health and CMV-seronegative. The specimen sequenced was PBMCs. The V and J genes are TRBV7-2 and TRBJ2-3; D unclear. CDR3: CASSSYTDTQYF. DNA for the CDR3: TGTGCCAGCAGCTCCTACACAGATACGCAGTATTTT. Looking up the rest from reference TRBV7-2 and TRBJ2-3 gives the full variable domain: GAGVSQSPSNKVTEKGKDVELRCDPISGHTALYWYRQSLGQGLEFLIYFQGNSAPDKSGLPSDRFSAERTGGSVSTLTIQRTQQEDSAVYLCASSSYTDTQYFGPGTRLTVL.